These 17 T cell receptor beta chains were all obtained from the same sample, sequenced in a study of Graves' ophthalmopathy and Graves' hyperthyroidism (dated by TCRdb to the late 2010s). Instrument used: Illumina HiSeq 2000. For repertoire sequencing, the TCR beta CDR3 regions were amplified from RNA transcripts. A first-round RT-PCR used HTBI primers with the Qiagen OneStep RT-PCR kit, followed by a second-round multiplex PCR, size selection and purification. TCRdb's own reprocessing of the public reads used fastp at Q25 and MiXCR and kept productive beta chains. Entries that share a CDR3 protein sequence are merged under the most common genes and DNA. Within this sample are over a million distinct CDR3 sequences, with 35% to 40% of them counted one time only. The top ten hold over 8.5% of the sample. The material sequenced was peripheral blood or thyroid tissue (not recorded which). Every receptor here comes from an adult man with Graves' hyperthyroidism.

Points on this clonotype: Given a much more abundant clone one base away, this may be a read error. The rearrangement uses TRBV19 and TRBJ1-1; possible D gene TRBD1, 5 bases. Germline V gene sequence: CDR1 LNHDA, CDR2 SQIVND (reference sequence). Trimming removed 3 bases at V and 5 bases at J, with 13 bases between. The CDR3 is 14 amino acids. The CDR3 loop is CASSMGLRRTEAFF. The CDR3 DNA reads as TGTGCCAGTAGTATGGGACTCCGGCGAACTGAAGCTTTCTTT.

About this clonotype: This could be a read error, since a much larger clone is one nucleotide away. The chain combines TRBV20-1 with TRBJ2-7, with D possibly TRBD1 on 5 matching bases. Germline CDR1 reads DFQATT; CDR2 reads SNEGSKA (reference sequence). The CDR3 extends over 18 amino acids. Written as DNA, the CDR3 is TGCAGTGCTAGAGTTAACGGACGACCGACAGCGAGCTCCTACGAGCAGCACTTC. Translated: CSARVNGRPTASSYEQHF.

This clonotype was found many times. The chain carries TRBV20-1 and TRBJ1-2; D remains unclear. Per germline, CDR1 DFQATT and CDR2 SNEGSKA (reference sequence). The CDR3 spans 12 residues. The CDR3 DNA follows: TGCAGCTGGGCGAGACCCCTCCATGGCTACACCTTC. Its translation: CSWARPLHGYTF.

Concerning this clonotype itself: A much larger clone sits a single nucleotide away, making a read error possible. CDR3 bases: TGTGCCGGTAGTATATTGGCGGACTCTGGGGCCAACGTCCTGACTTTC. It encodes CAGSILADSGANVLTF. The chain recombines TRBV19 with TRBJ2-6; D uncertain. The length of the CDR3 is 16 residues. Germline CDR1 and CDR2: LNHDA and SQIVND (reference sequence).

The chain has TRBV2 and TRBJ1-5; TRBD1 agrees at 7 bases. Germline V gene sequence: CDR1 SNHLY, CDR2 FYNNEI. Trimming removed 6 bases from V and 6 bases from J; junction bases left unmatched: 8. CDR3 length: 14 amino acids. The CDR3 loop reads CASSRGAPSQPQHF. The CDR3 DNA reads TGTGCCAGCAGCAGGGGGGCGCCCAGTCAGCCCCAGCATTTT.

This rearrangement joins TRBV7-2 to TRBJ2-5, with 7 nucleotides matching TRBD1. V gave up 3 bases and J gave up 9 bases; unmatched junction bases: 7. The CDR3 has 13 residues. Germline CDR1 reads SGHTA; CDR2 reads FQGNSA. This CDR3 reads CASSLQQGQPQYF. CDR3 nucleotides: TGTGCCAGCAGCTTGCAGCAGGGACAGCCCCAGTACTTC.

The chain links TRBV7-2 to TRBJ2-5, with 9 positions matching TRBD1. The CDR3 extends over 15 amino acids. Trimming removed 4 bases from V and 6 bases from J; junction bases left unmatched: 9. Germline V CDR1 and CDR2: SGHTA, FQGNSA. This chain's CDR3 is CASSYRGQGAKTQYF. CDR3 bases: TGTGCCAGCAGCTACAGGGGGCAGGGGGCCAAGACCCAGTACTTC. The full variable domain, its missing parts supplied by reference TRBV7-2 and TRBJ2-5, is GAGVSQSPSNKVTEKGKDVELRCDPISGHTALYWYRQSLGQGLEFLIYFQGNSAPDKSGLPSDRFSAERTGGSVSTLTIQRTQQEDSAVYLCASSYRGQGAKTQYFGPGTRLLVL.

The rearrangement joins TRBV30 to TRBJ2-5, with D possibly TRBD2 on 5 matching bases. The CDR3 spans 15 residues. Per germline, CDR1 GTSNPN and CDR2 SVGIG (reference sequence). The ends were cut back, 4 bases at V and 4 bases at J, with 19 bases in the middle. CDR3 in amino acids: CAWTPWTRRGETQYF. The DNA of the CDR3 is TGTGCCTGGACCCCCTGGACTCGCCGTGGAGAGACCCAGTACTTC. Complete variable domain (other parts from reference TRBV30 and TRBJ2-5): SQTIHQWPATLVQPVGSPLSLECTVEGTSNPNLYWYRQAAGRGLQLLFYSVGIGQISSEVPQNLSASRPQDRQFILSSKKLLLSDSGFYLCAWTPWTRRGETQYFGPGTRLLVL.

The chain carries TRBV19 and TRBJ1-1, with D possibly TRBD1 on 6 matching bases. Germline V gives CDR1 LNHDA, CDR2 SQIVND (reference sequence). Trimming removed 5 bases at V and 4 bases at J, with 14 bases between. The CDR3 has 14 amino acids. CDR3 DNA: TGTGCCAGTAGTCTCGGGACAAGTCCCACTGAAGCTTTCTTT. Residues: CASSLGTSPTEAFF.

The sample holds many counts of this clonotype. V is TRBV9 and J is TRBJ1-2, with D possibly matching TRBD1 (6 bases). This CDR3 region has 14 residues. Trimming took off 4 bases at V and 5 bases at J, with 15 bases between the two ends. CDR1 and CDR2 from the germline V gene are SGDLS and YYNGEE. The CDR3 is CASSTSTGAYGYTF. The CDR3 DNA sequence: TGTGCCAGCAGCACGTCGACAGGAGCGTATGGCTACACCTTC.

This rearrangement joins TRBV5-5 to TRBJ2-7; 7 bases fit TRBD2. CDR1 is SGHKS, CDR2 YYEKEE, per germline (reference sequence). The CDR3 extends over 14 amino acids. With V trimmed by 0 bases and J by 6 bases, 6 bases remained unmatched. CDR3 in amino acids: CASSLELTGGEQYF. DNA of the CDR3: TGTGCCAGCAGCTTGGAGCTAACGGGGGGCGAGCAGTACTTC.

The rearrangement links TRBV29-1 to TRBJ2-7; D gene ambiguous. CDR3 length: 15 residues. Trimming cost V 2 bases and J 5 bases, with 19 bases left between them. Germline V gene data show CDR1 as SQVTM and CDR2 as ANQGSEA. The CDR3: CSVERVPGLVDEQYF. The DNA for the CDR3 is TGCAGCGTTGAAAGGGTCCCCGGGTTGGTAGACGAGCAGTACTTC.

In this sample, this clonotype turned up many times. CDR3 loop: CASSLRDSVEKLFF. CDR3 bases: TGTGCCAGCAGCTTACGGGACAGCGTGGAAAAACTGTTTTTT. The rearrangement uses TRBV7-9 and TRBJ1-4; TRBD1 aligns across 7 bases. V lost 2 bases, J lost 8 bases, and 5 bases stayed unmatched. The length of the CDR3 is 14 residues. The V gene's germline CDR1 is SEHNR and CDR2 FQNEAQ (reference sequence).

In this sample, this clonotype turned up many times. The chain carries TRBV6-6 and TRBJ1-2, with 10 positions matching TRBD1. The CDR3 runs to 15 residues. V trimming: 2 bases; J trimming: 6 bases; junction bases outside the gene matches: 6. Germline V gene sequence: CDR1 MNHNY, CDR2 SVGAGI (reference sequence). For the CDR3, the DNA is TGTGCCAGCAGTTACAGGGACAGGGGCATAGATGGCTACACCTTC. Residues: CASSYRDRGIDGYTF.

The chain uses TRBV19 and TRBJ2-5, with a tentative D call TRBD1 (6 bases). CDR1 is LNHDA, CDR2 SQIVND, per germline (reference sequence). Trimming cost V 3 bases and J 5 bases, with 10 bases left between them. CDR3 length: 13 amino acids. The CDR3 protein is CASSIGGIETQYF. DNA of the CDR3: TGTGCCAGTAGTATTGGGGGCATTGAGACCCAGTACTTC.

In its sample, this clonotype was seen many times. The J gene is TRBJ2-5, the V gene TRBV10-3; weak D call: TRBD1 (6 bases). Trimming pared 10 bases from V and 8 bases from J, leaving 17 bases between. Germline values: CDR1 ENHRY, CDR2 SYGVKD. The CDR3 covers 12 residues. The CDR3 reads CATQGRTGTQYF. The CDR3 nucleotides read TGTGCCACTCAGGGGCGGACGGGTACCCAGTACTTC.

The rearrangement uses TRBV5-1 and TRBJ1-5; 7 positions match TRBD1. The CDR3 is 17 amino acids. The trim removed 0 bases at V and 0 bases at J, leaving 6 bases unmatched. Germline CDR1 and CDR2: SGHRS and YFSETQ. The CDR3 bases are TGCGCCAGCAGCTTGGCGTGGACAGGATATAGCAATCAGCCCCAGCATTTT. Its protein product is CASSLAWTGYSNQPQHF. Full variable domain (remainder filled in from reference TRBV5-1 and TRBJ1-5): KAGVTQTPRYLIKTRGQQVTLSCSPISGHRSVSWYQQTPGQGLQFLFEYFSETQRNKGNFPGRFSGRQFSNSRSEMNVSTLELGDSALYLCASSLAWTGYSNQPQHFGDGTRLSIL.